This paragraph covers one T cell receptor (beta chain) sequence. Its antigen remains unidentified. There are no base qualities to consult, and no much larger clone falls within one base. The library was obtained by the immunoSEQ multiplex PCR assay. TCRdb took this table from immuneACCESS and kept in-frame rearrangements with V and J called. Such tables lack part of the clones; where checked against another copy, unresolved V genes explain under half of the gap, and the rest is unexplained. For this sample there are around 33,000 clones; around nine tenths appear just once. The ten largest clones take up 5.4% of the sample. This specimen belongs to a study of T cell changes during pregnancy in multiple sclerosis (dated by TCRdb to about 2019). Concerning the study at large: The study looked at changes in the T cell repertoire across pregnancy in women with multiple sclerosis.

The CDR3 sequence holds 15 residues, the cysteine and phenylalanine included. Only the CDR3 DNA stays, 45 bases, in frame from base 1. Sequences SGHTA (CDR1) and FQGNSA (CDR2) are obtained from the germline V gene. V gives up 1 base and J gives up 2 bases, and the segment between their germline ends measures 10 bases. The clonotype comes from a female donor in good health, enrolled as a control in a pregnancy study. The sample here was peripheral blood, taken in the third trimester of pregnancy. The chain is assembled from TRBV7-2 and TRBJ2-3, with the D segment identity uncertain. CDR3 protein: CASSLGPGYTDTQYF. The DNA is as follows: TGTGCCAGCAGCTTAGGACCAGGTTACACAGATACGCAGTATTTT.